This TCR beta chain emerged from a study of neurological immune-mediated disorders. Trimming stripped 2 bases from V and 3 bases from J, with 13 bases between. Germline V gene data show CDR1 as SGHTA and CDR2 as FQGTGA. The CDR3 contains 16 residues. Study-wide results and caveats: The phylogenetic placement of 18 of 34 multiple sclerosis patients' repertoires in one related-CDR3 cluster constitutes a possible signature.

In TCRdb, the 5' RACE reads were re-called with MiXCR into one record per CDR3 protein. The sample has about 87,000 distinct CDR3 sequences, 3.5% seen once. This clonotype was detected ten times or more. Antigen: not known. The rearrangement links TRBV7-3 to TRBJ2-2; tentative D call: TRBD1 (6 bases). This receptor was obtained from a woman aged 45 to 65 with multiple sclerosis. Sequencing was carried out using PBMCs. Here the CDR3 reads CASSLGPPGDTGELFF. CDR3 bases: TGTGCCAGCAGCTTAGGGCCCCCAGGGGACACCGGGGAGCTGTTTTTT.